Listed here is a single T cell receptor (beta chain). This clonotype was recorded a few times. This receptor's antigen is unknown. No base quality information exists; no much larger clone differs at one position. The data were obtained in a study of T cell repertoires in cytomegalovirus infection (dated by TCRdb to the late 2010s). Concerning the study at large: Because public TCR beta signatures pointed to carriage of CMV infection together with the matching HLA type, the HLA type of each donor mattered for the analysis. Study-level results and caveats: In both this cohort and an independent roughly 350-donor cohort, the cumulative frequency of public TCR beta family members distinguished carriers of CMV infection plus the relevant HLA type. The ex vivo response was dominated by HLA-C-restricted CMV-specific TCR beta clonotypes, which also provided the single most frequent clonotype in two of eight donors.

Reads for this sample came from an Illumina HiSeq 1500. TCRdb applied fastp at Q25 and MiXCR to the public reads, then kept only in-frame beta chains. Identical CDR3 protein sequences are pooled into one entry, listed with their most common genes and DNA. Present in this sample are a few hundred thousand distinct CDR3 sequences, around 18% of which were seen just once. Of the sample, roughly 8.7% is held by the ten largest clones. Sample: PBMCs. The receptor comes from a human donor in good health (CMV status not recorded). Some clones in this sample may be carry-over from other donors' samples.

The CDR3 amino acid sequence is: CASSPRGSLAKNIQYF. The DNA sequence is given as TGTGCCAGCAGCCCCAGGGGGTCTCTAGCCAAAAACATTCAGTACTTC. The rearrangement combines TRBV7-2 with TRBJ2-4, with 7 bases aligning to TRBD1. Relative to germline, V is missing 5 bases and J is missing 0 bases, with 7 bases of the junction outside any gene match. Spanning cysteine to phenylalanine, the CDR3 consists of 16 amino acids. The DNA shown is the 48-base CDR3, in frame from base 1. The CDR1 and CDR2 encoded by the germline V gene are SGHTA and FQGNSA.